This T cell receptor (beta chain) is from a study of blood T cell repertoires in COVID-19. TCRdb's copy holds only in-frame clones and misses some; the assay was immunoSEQ multiplex PCR. The sample lists about 87,000 clones, under 85% occurring once. The receptor comes from a woman between 65 and 79 years old with acute or convalescent COVID-19. Sequenced: peripheral blood.

The CDR3 sequence is CASSSFATNEKLFF. The CDR3 coding sequence is TGTGCCAGCAGCTCATTTGCAACTAATGAAAAACTGTTTTTT. The rearrangement links TRBV3-1 (or the pseudogene TRBV3-2) to TRBJ1-4; no clear D. Germline CDR1 and CDR2: LGHDT and YNNKEL (reference sequence). The V end lost 5 bases, the J end lost 0 bases, and 7 bases lay between the germline ends. The CDR3 consists of 14 residues.